Included here is one T cell receptor beta chain sequence, with context. There is no known antigen for this receptor. Base qualities are not at hand, and no much larger clone is one base apart. This specimen belongs to a study of T-cell memory formation after mild COVID-19 (TCRdb year 2021). In terms of the full investigation: TCR sequence clusters from the two donors were found to be largely donor specific. The cohort was made up of two young adult volunteers, one female and one male, who were previously healthy. In two donors, T-cell clones that expanded and contracted after mild COVID-19 were followed by sequencing TCRalpha and TCRbeta repertoires longitudinally. Results and caveats for the whole study, not just this receptor: Contracting CD4+ clones appeared mostly in the CM and EM memory subsets, whereas CD8+ clones were enriched in EMRA. The detection of some responding clones in pre-infection memory suggests that pre-existing cross-reactive memory T cells joined the SARS-CoV-2 response. Only two mild cases were covered by the study, and larger cohorts that include severe cases with pre-infection samples were considered necessary. The second-wave clones that peaked on day 37 were not confirmed to be SARS-CoV-2 specific. Clones that contracted from day 15 to 85 showed balanced CD4/CD8 phenotypes, whereas a second wave of clones that expanded from day 15 to 37 leaned towards CD4+.

PBMCs were isolated by Ficoll-Paque density gradient centrifugation. The cysteine opens and the phenylalanine closes a CDR3 of 14 amino acids. The retained sequence is limited to the CDR3, 42 bases, with the frame set at the first base. Trimming removed 1 base from V and 10 bases from J, leaving 11 bases between the germline ends. CDR1 and CDR2 (LGHNT, FRNRAP) derive from the germline V gene. The listed sequencing device is Illumina NovaSeq 6000. Using 5'RACE with constant-segment primers, TCRalpha and TCRbeta cDNA libraries were constructed, with sample barcodes and unique molecular identifiers added in the process. Trizol reagent was used to extract RNA from every sample. Library amplification was performed in two PCR steps, and a second sample barcode and Illumina TruSeq adapters were introduced in the second step. Libraries were sequenced on an Illumina NovaSeq with 2 x 150 bp paired-end reads. Per the original workflow: With migec v1.2.7, reads were demultiplexed and then collapsed into UMI-guided consensus sequences. Using mixcr v2.1.11, UMI consensuses were aligned to TRA and TRB V and J templates and then assembled into clonotypes. A clonotype was counted as expanded or contracted only if both edgeR and NoisET called the change significant, with noise models trained on biological replicates. For edgeR calls, a false discovery rate-adjusted p below 0.01 and a log2 fold-change threshold of 1 were applied. As an exploratory analysis of dynamics, max-normalized trajectories of the 1000 most abundant clonotypes were examined with PCA combined with hierarchical clustering. Separately sequenced CD4+ and CD8+ repertoires were used to assign the CD4 or CD8 phenotype of responding clones. TCRdb reprocessed the public reads (quality trimming at Q25 with fastp, clone calling with MiXCR) and kept in-frame beta chains. Rows with one shared CDR3 protein collapse into an entry with the most common genes and DNA. None of the V and J calls come from the authors' own analysis; TCRdb made them. The sample table holds about 290,000 distinct CDR3 sequences, of which 15% to 20% were seen once. The biggest ten clones account for about a fifth of the sample.

The source material was PBMCs or a T cell subset sorted from them (not recorded which). The chain uses TRBV12-5 and TRBJ1-6; D gene: possibly TRBD1, on 5 matching bases. The source is a man younger than 35 who had mild COVID-19 (a few samples of this study predate the infection). The sample titles of this study are shuffled in the database, so cell type and time point are left out; the donor was told from shared clones. The CDR3 protein is CASGLGDLWSPLHF. The DNA sequence reads TGTGCTAGTGGTTTGGGGGACCTCTGGTCACCCCTCCACTTT.